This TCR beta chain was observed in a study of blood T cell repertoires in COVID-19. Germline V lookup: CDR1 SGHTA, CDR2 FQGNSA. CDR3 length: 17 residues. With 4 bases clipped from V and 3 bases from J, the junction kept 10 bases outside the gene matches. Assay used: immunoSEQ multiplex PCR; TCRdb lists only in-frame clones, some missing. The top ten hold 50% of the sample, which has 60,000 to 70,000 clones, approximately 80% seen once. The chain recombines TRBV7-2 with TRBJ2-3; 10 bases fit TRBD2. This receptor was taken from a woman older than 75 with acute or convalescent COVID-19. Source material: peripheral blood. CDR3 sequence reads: CASSSRSGRGYTDTQYF. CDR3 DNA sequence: TGTGCCAGCAGCTCAAGGAGCGGGAGGGGTTATACAGATACGCAGTATTTT.